Each of the 13 T cell receptor beta chains below was sequenced from the same sample in a study of beta chain features in type 1 diabetes. Broader study findings: Among patients with Type 1 diabetes, TCRB CDR3s were moderately but significantly shorter in every one of the four CD4+ subsets.

No antigen has been assigned to these receptors. Since all of the isolated RNA was reverse transcribed, expressed TCRB transcripts were what got sequenced. Measured with immunoSEQ multiplex PCR; TCRdb has only the in-frame clones, and not every one. The table records hundreds of thousands of clones, 14% of them present only once. Sequencing was performed on naive CD4+ T cells from blood. The receptors here all came from a man aged 30 to 39 with type 1 diabetes.

This chain joins TRBV30 and TRBJ2-7, with TRBD2 matching over 10 bases. The V segment lost 1 base and the J segment 0 bases; nucleotides outside the gene matches: 6. The CDR3 is 16 residues long. CDR1 GTSNPN and CDR2 SVGIG come from the germline V gene (reference sequence). This CDR3 is CAWSEESGRASYEQYF. As DNA, the CDR3 is TGTGCCTGGAGTGAAGAGAGCGGGAGGGCCTCCTACGAGCAGTACTTC.

The CDR3 is CASSVAGDRGNEQYF. The DNA of the CDR3 is TGTGCCAGCAGCGTAGCTGGGGACAGGGGCAACGAGCAGTACTTC. The chain has TRBV9 and TRBJ2-7; 10 nucleotides match TRBD1. CDR3 length: 15 residues. The germline CDR1 and CDR2 sequences are SGDLS and YYNGEE. The J segment lost 5 bases and the V segment lost 0 bases, leaving 5 bases of the junction unmatched.

The chain combines TRBV7-9 with TRBJ2-3; D not certain. V was trimmed by 2 bases and J by 2 bases, leaving 8 bases between them. The germline gives CDR1 SEHNR, CDR2 FQNEAQ (reference sequence). CDR3 length: 14 amino acids. Written as DNA, the CDR3 is TGTGCCAGCAGCTTATCGGAGCCCACAGATACGCAGTATTTT. Translating it yields CASSLSEPTDTQYF.

J is TRBJ2-7 and V is TRBV30; tentative D call: TRBD2 (6 bases). The germline CDR1 and CDR2 sequences are GTSNPN and SVGIG (reference sequence). The CDR3 has 15 amino acids. Trimming stripped 2 bases from V and 0 bases from J, with 14 bases between. The DNA for the CDR3 is TGTGCCTGGAGTCTGCGACGGGGGTACTCCTACGAGCAGTACTTC. It is translated as CAWSLRRGYSYEQYF.

The chain is built from TRBV19 and TRBJ1-3; D is unresolved. CDR1 is LNHDA and CDR2 is SQIVND in the germline V gene (reference sequence). Between the trimmed V and J ends, which lost 9 bases and 3 bases, there was a span of 12 bases. The CDR3 is 13 amino acids. Written as DNA, the CDR3 is TGTGCCAGCCGATCCAGATTTGGAAACACCATATATTTT. It translates to CASRSRFGNTIYF.

The chain has TRBV7-6 and TRBJ2-3; TRBD2 is a possible D gene (6 bases). The germline gives CDR1 SGHVS, CDR2 FNYEAQ. The CDR3 covers 18 residues. Trimming pared 4 bases from V and 6 bases from J, leaving 26 bases between. CDR3 sequence: CASSSGLLAELRSDTQYF. The DNA of the CDR3 is TGTGCCAGCAGCTCCGGTTTGTTAGCGGAGCTTCGTAGCGATACGCAGTATTTT.

This clone was counted only a few times. V usage is TRBV6-1 and J usage is TRBJ2-5; 11 bases line up with TRBD2. From germline, CDR1 is MNHNS and CDR2 SASEGT. The CDR3 consists of 14 residues. Trimming removed 5 bases from V and 5 bases from J; junction bases left unmatched: 4. The CDR3 sequence is CASSPLAGVETQYF. DNA for the CDR3: TGTGCCAGCAGTCCACTAGCGGGAGTCGAGACCCAGTACTTC.

This clone has only a few counts. The CDR3 DNA reads TGCGCCAGCAGCTTGGCTAGCGGGAGGGGAGAGACCCAGTACTTC. It specifies CASSLASGRGETQYF. J is TRBJ2-5 and V is TRBV5-1, with 12 bases identical to TRBD2. CDR3 length equals 15 residues. V was clipped by 0 bases and J by 4 bases; unmatched bases: 1. CDR1 SGHRS and CDR2 YFSETQ come from the germline V gene.

This chain uses TRBV9 with TRBJ2-1, with 15 bases aligning to TRBD2. The trim removed 4 bases at V and 13 bases at J, leaving 12 bases unmatched. Per germline, CDR1 SGDLS and CDR2 YYNGEE. This CDR3 contains 16 residues. CDR3 nucleotides: TGTGCCAGCAGCTCACCAGGGGGACTAGCGGGAGGTTCTCAGTTCTTC. Translation gives CASSSPGGLAGGSQFF.

The chain joins TRBV5-1 to TRBJ1-1; maybe TRBD1 (6 bases). Trimming pared 0 bases from V and 11 bases from J, leaving 14 bases between. This CDR3 has 13 residues. The V gene's germline CDR1 is SGHRS and CDR2 YFSETQ. CDR3 nucleotide sequence: TGCGCCAGCAGCTTGGGCCCGACAGGAGTGGCTTTCTTT. Translation gives CASSLGPTGVAFF.

V gene TRBV29-1 combines with J gene TRBJ2-7; 11 positions match TRBD2. Germline V gene data show CDR1 as SQVTM and CDR2 as ANQGSEA. V gave up 6 bases and J gave up 5 bases; unmatched junction bases: 9. The CDR3 extends over 14 amino acids. The CDR3 is CSVERTSGFDEQYF. The CDR3 nucleotides read TGCAGCGTAGAGAGGACTAGCGGGTTCGACGAGCAGTACTTC.

This clone was detected only a few times. V gene TRBV7-2 combines with J gene TRBJ2-7; 14 nucleotides align to TRBD2. Germline loops: CDR1 SGHTA, CDR2 FQGNSA. V shed 4 bases and J 9 bases; nucleotides not matched to a gene: 8. The CDR3 is made up of 15 amino acids. DNA of the CDR3: TGTGCCAGCAGCTGGGGACTAGCGGGAGAACTGGGGCAGTACTTC. It specifies CASSWGLAGELGQYF.

On this clone itself: Other DNA sequences of this sample code for an identical CDR3. The chain employs TRBV7-2 and TRBJ2-7, with unresolved D. Deletions cut 5 bases from V and 2 bases from J, with 7 bases between. This CDR3 spans 12 amino acids. Per germline, CDR1 SGHTA and CDR2 FQGNSA. The CDR3 protein is CASSLAAYEQYF. The DNA for the CDR3 is TGTGCCAGCAGCCTCGCGGCCTACGAGCAGTACTTC.